Reported below is one T cell receptor beta chain. V shed 6 bases and J shed 3 bases, with 12 bases lying between them. Per germline, CDR1 MNHNS and CDR2 SASEGT. This CDR3 has 14 residues. The protocol was immunoSEQ multiplex PCR, while the TCRdb copy is restricted to in-frame clones and leaves out a portion. The sample has 150,000 or so clones; 88% are singletons. The source of the sample is a study of radiation and T cells in renal cell carcinoma. The time point was: blood 4 weeks post-SBRT, at nephrectomy. Treatment denoted: 15 Gy SBRT to primary tumor, nephrectomy 4 weeks later. The sequence derives from a woman aged 50 to 60 with renal cell carcinoma. This specimen was blood, taken from a patient whose treatment included radiotherapy and nephrectomy. This chain connects TRBV6-1 to TRBJ1-3; D may be TRBD1 (6 bases). DNA of the CDR3: TGTGCCAGCAGAGGACAGATAATTGGAAACACCATATATTTT. Encoded protein: CASRGQIIGNTIYF.